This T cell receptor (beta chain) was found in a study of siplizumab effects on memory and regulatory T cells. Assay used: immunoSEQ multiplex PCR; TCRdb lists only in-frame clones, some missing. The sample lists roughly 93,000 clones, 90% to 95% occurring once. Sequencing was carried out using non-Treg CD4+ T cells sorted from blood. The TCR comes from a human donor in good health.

The chain's CDR3 is CASRGVGTGQETQYF. DNA for the CDR3: TGTGCCAGCAGGGGAGTGGGCACAGGCCAAGAGACCCAGTACTTC. The chain is built from TRBV6-1 and TRBJ2-5; D could derive from TRBD1 or TRBD2 (5 bases each). V shed 6 bases and J shed 1 base, with 15 bases lying between them. Germline assignment: CDR1 MNHNS and CDR2 SASEGT. This CDR3 is built from 15 residues.